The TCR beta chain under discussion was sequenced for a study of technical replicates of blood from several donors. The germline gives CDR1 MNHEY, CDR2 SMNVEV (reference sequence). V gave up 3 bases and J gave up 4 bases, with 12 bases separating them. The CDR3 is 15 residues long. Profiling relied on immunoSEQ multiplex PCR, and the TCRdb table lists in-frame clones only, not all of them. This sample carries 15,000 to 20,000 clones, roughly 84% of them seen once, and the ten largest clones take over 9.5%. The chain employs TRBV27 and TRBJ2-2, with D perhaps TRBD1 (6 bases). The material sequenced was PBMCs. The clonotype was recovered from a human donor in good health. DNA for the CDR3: TGTGCCAGCAGTTTGGGACACGGCGGCACCGGGGAGCTGTTTTTT. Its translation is CASSLGHGGTGELFF.